Reported below is one T cell receptor beta chain. Its cognate antigen is unknown. CDR1 and CDR2 from the germline V gene are LNHDA and SQIVND (reference sequence). V shed 6 bases and J shed 2 bases, with 11 bases lying between them. The CDR3 sequence is 13 residues long. Vbeta (60) and Jbeta (13) primers were used in the PCR. Assay used: immunoSEQ multiplex PCR; TCRdb lists only in-frame clones, some missing. The sample records some 89,000 clones, 81% being singletons. The sample comes from a study of cytomegalovirus exposure and HLA in healthy donors. General study results and limits: Presence/absence analyses supposed approximately even sequencing depth among donors. Prediction of most subjects' HLA-A and HLA-B alleles by TCR beta sequences was reportedly accurate.

This chain links TRBV19 with TRBJ2-7, with D possibly matching TRBD1 (8 bases). Input material: PBMCs. The clonotype was recovered from a young woman in good health and CMV-seronegative. In DNA form, the CDR3 reads TGTGCCAGTAGACAGGGGGGGACCTACGAGCAGTACTTC. Residues: CASRQGGTYEQYF.